The 15 T cell receptor beta chains reported below all come from one sample, sequenced in a study of T cells after yellow fever vaccination. Using its own MiXCR run on the 5' RACE reads, TCRdb lists one record per CDR3 protein. The sample shows roughly 100,000 distinct CDR3 sequences, about 8.2% of them seen only once. Material: CD8+ T cells not binding an NS4B(214-222) dextramer, sorted from PBMCs, obtained roughly 14 days after the first yellow fever vaccination. These receptors all come from a man between 18 and 29 years old who received the YFV17D yellow fever vaccine.

The sample holds many counts of this clonotype. The V and J genes are TRBV15 and TRBJ1-1; TRBD1 matches 7 bases. The germline CDR1 and CDR2 sequences are LNHNV and YYDKDF (reference sequence). V trimming: 5 bases; J trimming: 4 bases; junction bases outside the gene matches: 4. CDR3 size: 13 residues. The CDR3 spells CATSDRVGTEAFF. Written as DNA, the CDR3 is TGTGCCACCAGCGACAGGGTCGGCACTGAAGCTTTCTTT.

This clonotype was recorded at least ten times. The rearrangement uses TRBV20-1 and TRBJ2-7, with TRBD1 matching 7 bases. V lost 0 bases, J lost 0 bases, and 8 bases stayed unmatched. The CDR3 contains 16 residues. Germline lookup yields CDR1 DFQATT and CDR2 SNEGSKA (reference sequence). This CDR3 is CSARDNRGLSSYEQYV. The DNA for the CDR3 is TGCAGTGCTAGAGACAACAGGGGTCTGAGCTCCTACGAGCAGTACGTC.

This clonotype was detected a few times. The chain uses TRBV10-3 and TRBJ2-1; tentatively, D is TRBD1 (5 bases). Germline assignment: CDR1 ENHRY and CDR2 SYGVKD. CDR3 length: 17 residues. V was clipped by 4 bases and J by 0 bases, with 16 bases between them. The CDR3 DNA reads TGTGCCATCAGTGCCCCCCCAAGGGGTAGCTCCTACAATGAGCAGTTCTTC. It yields the protein CAISAPPRGSSYNEQFF.

The V gene is TRBV9, the J gene TRBJ2-2; no definite D call. This CDR3 contains 11 residues. Germline V gene sequence: CDR1 SGDLS, CDR2 YYNGEE. V was pared by 7 bases and J by 7 bases, with 8 bases between. CDR3 nucleotides: TGTGCCAGCGAGCGATACGGGGAGCTGTTTTTT. It translates to CASERYGELFF.

This clonotype was counted a few times. V usage is TRBV6-5 and J usage is TRBJ1-5; no reliable D call. The CDR3 is 14 residues long. Trimming took off 4 bases at V and 6 bases at J, with 13 bases between the two ends. Germline CDR1 MNHEY, CDR2 SVGAGI. Written as DNA, the CDR3 is TGTGCCAGCAGTTCCCAACCGGGCGGTCAGCCCCAGCATTTT. Residues: CASSSQPGGQPQHF.

The rearrangement links TRBV12-3 or TRBV12-4 to TRBJ1-1, with D possibly matching TRBD1 (5 bases). V was cut by 6 bases and J by 5 bases, with 13 bases left in between. The CDR3 spans 13 residues. The CDR3, as DNA: TGTGCCAGCAGGGCCGGAAAGGGGACTGAAGCTTTCTTT. This gives the protein CASRAGKGTEAFF.

V is TRBV4-3 and J is TRBJ2-2, with 14 positions matching TRBD2. The CDR3 has 17 residues. Germline V CDR1 and CDR2: LGHNA, YSLEER. The trim removed 4 bases at V and 6 bases at J, leaving 7 bases unmatched. CDR3 sequence (DNA): TGCGCCAGCAGCCTTCGGACTAGCGGGGGGCTCCCCGGGGAGCTGTTTTTT. Translating it yields CASSLRTSGGLPGELFF.

This clonotype was counted a few times. The J gene is TRBJ2-1, the V gene TRBV6-1; 7 positions match TRBD1. The J segment lost 8 bases and the V segment lost 6 bases, leaving 10 bases of the junction unmatched. The CDR3 has 14 residues. Germline V lookup: CDR1 MNHNS, CDR2 SASEGT. Written as DNA, the CDR3 is TGTGCCAGCAGCCCCCACAGGGGTTGGTATGAGCAGTTCTTC. Protein sequence: CASSPHRGWYEQFF.

This sequence joins TRBV20-1 and TRBJ2-3; tentatively, D is TRBD2 (5 bases). The CDR3 has 11 residues. Germline CDR1 DFQATT, CDR2 SNEGSKA (reference sequence). Trimming removed 7 bases at V and 4 bases at J, with 9 bases between. The CDR3 DNA reads TGCAGTGTAAGGCGGGCAGATACGCAGTATTTT. Translation gives CSVRRADTQYF.

About this clonotype itself: Its ends do not fully match the called genes, so a read error is possible. The chain couples TRBV11-2 to TRBJ1-1, with a weak D call TRBD1 (6 bases). In germline, CDR1 is SGHAT, CDR2 FQNNGV. This CDR3 region has 16 residues. The CDR3 nucleotides read TGTGCCAGCCGCTTACGAGGGGGGCGAATGAACACTGAAGCTTTCTTT. Protein sequence: CASRLRGGRMNTEAFF.

This clonotype occurred a few times. This rearrangement joins TRBV5-1 to TRBJ1-6; D call uncertain. This CDR3 spans 16 amino acids. Germline V gene lookup returns CDR1 SGHRS and CDR2 YFSETQ. V was clipped by 3 bases and J by 4 bases, with 14 bases between them. CDR3 region: CASSSKAPGYNSPLHF. Written as DNA, the CDR3 is TGCGCCAGCAGCTCCAAGGCCCCGGGGTATAATTCACCCCTCCACTTT.

In regard to this clonotype: Possible read error: a much larger clone is one base away. V usage is TRBV20-1 and J usage is TRBJ2-1; TRBD2 aligns across 8 bases. CDR3 length: 16 residues. Germline loops: CDR1 DFQATT, CDR2 SNEGSKA (reference sequence). The CDR3 DNA reads as TGCTGTGCTAGAGGCCCGGTCCAGCGGGGGTACAATGAGCAGTTCTTC. Amino acids: CCARGPVQRGYNEQFF.

The chain uses TRBV11-2 and TRBJ1-2, with D uncertain. Trimming pared 2 bases from V and 4 bases from J, leaving 14 bases between. The CDR3 spans 15 residues. Germline assignment: CDR1 SGHAT and CDR2 FQNNGV. CDR3 sequence (DNA): TGTGCCAGCAGCTTAACGGTCCCGGACCCCTATGGCTACACCTTC. Protein: CASSLTVPDPYGYTF.

CDR3 nucleotide sequence: TGTGCCAGCAGTTACTCGCGGGAAGGGGCCGGGACCGGGGAGCTGTTTTTT. As protein: CASSYSREGAGTGELFF. The chain joins TRBV6-5 to TRBJ2-2, with D maybe TRBD2 (6 bases). Germline loops: CDR1 MNHEY, CDR2 SVGAGI. The CDR3 consists of 17 residues. Trimming left V 0 bases short and J 5 bases short, with 16 bases between.

This clonotype was observed a few times. The rearrangement joins TRBV20-1 to TRBJ1-6; D might be TRBD1 (5 bases). From germline, CDR1 is DFQATT and CDR2 SNEGSKA (reference sequence). The CDR3 length is 16 residues. The ends were cut back, 0 bases at V and 7 bases at J, with 16 bases in the middle. The CDR3 region is CSARDIGGSGNSPLHF. For the CDR3, the DNA is TGCAGTGCTAGAGATATCGGGGGGTCCGGGAATTCACCCCTCCACTTT.